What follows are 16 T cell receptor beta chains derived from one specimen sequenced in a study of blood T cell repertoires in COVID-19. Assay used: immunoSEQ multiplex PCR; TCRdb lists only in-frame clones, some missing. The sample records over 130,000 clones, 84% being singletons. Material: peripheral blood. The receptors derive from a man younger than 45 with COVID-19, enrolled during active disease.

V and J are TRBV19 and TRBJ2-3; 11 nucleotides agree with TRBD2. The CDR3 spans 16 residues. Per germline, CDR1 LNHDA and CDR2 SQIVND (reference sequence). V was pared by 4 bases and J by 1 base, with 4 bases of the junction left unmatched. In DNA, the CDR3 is TGTGCCAGTAGTACCCGACTAGCGGGACGCACAGATACGCAGTATTTT. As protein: CASSTRLAGRTDTQYF.

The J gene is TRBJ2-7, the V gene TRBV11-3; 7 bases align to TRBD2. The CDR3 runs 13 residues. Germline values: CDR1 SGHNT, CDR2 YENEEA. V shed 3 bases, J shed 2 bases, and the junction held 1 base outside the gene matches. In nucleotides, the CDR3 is TGTGCCAGCAGCTTTGGGGGGGCCTACGAGCAGTACTTC. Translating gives CASSFGGAYEQYF.

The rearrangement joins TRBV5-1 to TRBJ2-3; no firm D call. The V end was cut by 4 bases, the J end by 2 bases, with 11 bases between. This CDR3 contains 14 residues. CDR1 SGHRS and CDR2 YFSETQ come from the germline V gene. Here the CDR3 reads CASSQVTVTDTQYF. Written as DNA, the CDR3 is TGCGCCAGCAGCCAGGTCACCGTCACAGATACGCAGTATTTT.

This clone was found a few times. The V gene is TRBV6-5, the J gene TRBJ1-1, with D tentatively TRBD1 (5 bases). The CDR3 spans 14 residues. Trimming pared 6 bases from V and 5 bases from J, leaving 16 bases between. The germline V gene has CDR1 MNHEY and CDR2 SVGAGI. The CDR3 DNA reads TGTGCCAGCAGGCTGAACGTCCAGGGTACTGAAGCTTTCTTT. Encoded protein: CASRLNVQGTEAFF.

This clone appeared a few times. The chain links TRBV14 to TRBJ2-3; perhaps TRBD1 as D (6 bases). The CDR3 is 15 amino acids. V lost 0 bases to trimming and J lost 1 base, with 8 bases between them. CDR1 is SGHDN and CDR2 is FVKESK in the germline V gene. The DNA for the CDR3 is TGTGCCAGCAGCCAAGATTCAGGGGGCACAGATACGCAGTATTTT. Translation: CASSQDSGGTDTQYF.

In DNA form, the CDR3 reads TGTGCCAGTAGTAACAGCGGGTATAACAATGAGCAGTTCTTC. It specifies CASSNSGYNNEQFF. The rearrangement uses TRBV19 and TRBJ2-1; D is perhaps TRBD2 (6 bases). From germline, CDR1 is LNHDA and CDR2 SQIVND (reference sequence). V shed 4 bases and J shed 5 bases, with 12 bases lying between them. This CDR3 has 14 residues.

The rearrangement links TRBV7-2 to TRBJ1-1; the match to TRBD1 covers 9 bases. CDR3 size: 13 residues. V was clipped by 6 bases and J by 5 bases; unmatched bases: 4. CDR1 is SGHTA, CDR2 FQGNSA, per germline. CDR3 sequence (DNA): TGTGCCAGCAGGGGGGACAGGGTGACTGAAGCTTTCTTT. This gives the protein CASRGDRVTEAFF.

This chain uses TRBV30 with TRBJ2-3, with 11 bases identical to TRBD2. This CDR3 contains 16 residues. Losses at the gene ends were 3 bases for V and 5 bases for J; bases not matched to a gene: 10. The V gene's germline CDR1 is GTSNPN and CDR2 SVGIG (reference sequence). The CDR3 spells CAWSRGLAEQGDTQYF. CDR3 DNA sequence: TGTGCCTGGAGCCGGGGACTAGCGGAGCAGGGAGATACGCAGTATTTT.

The CDR3: CASSVAVGAVTDTQYF. In DNA, the CDR3 is TGTGCCAGCAGCGTAGCGGTAGGGGCCGTCACAGATACGCAGTATTTT. This chain joins TRBV9 and TRBJ2-3; D perhaps matches TRBD1 (5 bases). Looked up from germline, CDR1 is SGDLS and CDR2 is YYNGEE. The V end was cut by 0 bases, the J end by 2 bases, with 13 bases between. This CDR3 is built from 16 residues.

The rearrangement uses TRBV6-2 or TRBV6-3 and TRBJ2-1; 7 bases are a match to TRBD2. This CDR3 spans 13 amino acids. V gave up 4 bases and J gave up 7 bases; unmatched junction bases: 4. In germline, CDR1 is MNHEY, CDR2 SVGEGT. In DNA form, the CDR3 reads TGTGCCAGCAGTTCGCTTAGCGGGAATGAGCAGTTCTTC. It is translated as CASSSLSGNEQFF.

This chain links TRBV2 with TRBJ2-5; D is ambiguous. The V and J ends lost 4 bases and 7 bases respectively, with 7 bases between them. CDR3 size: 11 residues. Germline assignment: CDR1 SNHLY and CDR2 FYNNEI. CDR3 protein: CASSAPRTQYF. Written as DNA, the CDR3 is TGTGCCAGCAGTGCCCCCCGGACCCAGTACTTC.

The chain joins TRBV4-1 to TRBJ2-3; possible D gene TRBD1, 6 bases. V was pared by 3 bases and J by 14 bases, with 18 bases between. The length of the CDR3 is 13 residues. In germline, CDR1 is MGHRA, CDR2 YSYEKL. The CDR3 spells CASSHPRQALWYF. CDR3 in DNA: TGCGCCAGCAGCCACCCCCGACAGGCCTTATGGTATTTT.

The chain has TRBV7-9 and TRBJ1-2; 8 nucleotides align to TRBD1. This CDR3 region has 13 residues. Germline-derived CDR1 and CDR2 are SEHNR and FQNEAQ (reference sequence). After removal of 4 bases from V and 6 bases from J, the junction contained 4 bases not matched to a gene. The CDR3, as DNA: TGTGCCAGCAGCTCGACAGGGGTAGATGGCTACACCTTC. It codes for CASSSTGVDGYTF.

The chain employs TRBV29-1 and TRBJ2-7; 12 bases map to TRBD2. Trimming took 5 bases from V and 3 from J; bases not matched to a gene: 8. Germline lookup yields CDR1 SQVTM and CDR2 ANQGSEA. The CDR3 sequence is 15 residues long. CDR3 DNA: TGCAGCGTTCTCCGACTAGCGGGAGTTTTCTACGAGCAGTACTTC. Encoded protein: CSVLRLAGVFYEQYF.

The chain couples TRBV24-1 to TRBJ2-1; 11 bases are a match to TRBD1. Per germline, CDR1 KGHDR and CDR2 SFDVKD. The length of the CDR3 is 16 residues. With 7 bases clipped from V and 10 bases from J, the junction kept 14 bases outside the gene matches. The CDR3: CATSGRTGTGGGEQFF. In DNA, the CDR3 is TGTGCCACCAGCGGGCGGACGGGGACAGGGGGGGGCGAGCAGTTCTTC.

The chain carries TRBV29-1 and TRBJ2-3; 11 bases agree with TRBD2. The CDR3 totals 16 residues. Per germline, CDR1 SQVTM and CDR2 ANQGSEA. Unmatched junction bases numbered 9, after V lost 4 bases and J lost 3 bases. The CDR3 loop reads CSVGGLAEGGTDTQYF. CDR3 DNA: TGCAGCGTTGGGGGACTAGCGGAGGGAGGTACAGATACGCAGTATTTT.